One sample yielded the 26 T cell receptor beta chains listed below, sequenced in a study of regulatory T cells in long-lasting Graves disease. The time point denotes: newly diagnosed GD, antithyroid drugs for less than 3 months. Construction of the TCR library relied on RNA isolated from PBMCs. Combining iRepertoire HTBI primers with Arm-PCR of CDR3 regions, the authors built TCR beta libraries. TCRdb recomputed calls from the multiplex PCR reads with MiXCR, one row per CDR3 protein. This table holds about 210,000 distinct CDR3 sequences, roughly 19% found once. The same sample was also studied in work on T cells in Graves' hyperthyroidism and ophthalmopathy.

Sequenced material: peripheral blood mononuclear cells (PBMCs), taken at new diagnosis, from a patient treated with antithyroid drugs. The receptors stem from a woman in her twenties or thirties with Graves disease.

The sample holds many counts of this clonotype. This rearrangement joins TRBV9 to TRBJ1-6; no reliable D call. Germline V gene lookup returns CDR1 SGDLS and CDR2 YYNGEE. Trimming removed 4 bases from V and 8 bases from J, with 7 bases in between. The CDR3 covers 12 residues. The CDR3 spells CASSLDDSPLHF. The CDR3 nucleotides read TGTGCCAGCAGCCTGGATGATTCACCCCTCCACTTT.

Many counts were recorded for this clonotype. This rearrangement joins TRBV30 to TRBJ1-5, with D perhaps matching TRBD1 (5 bases). Germline V gene sequence: CDR1 GTSNPN, CDR2 SVGIG (reference sequence). V lost 0 bases to trimming and J lost 7 bases, with 13 bases between them. The CDR3 contains 14 residues. CDR3 sequence (DNA): TGTGCCTGGAGTGTTGAGAGGGGTGGACAGCCCCAGCATTTT. Amino acids: CAWSVERGGQPQHF. Based on the CDR3 plus reference TRBV30 and TRBJ1-5, the full variable domain is SQTIHQWPATLVQPVGSPLSLECTVEGTSNPNLYWYRQAAGRGLQLLFYSVGIGQISSEVPQNLSASRPQDRQFILSSKKLLLSDSGFYLCAWSVERGGQPQHFGDGTRLSIL.

This clonotype was counted ten times or more. This chain uses TRBV11-2 with TRBJ2-1, with D unresolved. The germline V gene encodes CDR1 SGHAT and CDR2 FQNNGV. The length of the CDR3 is 12 residues. With 2 bases removed from V and 7 bases from J, the gap between germline ends came to 6 bases. The CDR3 here is CASSLLGNEQFF. DNA for the CDR3: TGTGCCAGCAGCTTATTGGGTAATGAGCAGTTCTTC. The full variable domain, with the rest looked up from reference TRBV11-2 and TRBJ2-1, is EAGVAQSPRYKIIEKRQSVAFWCNPISGHATLYWYQQILGQGPKLLIQFQNNGVVDDSQLPKDRFSAERLKGVDSTLKIQPAKLEDSAVYLCASSLLGNEQFFGPGTRLTVL.

This clonotype has ten or more counts. The genes are TRBV30 and TRBJ1-4; perhaps TRBD1 as D (6 bases). Per germline, CDR1 GTSNPN and CDR2 SVGIG (reference sequence). This CDR3 is 13 amino acids long. V dropped 2 bases and J dropped 10 bases, with 14 bases sitting between them. The CDR3 sequence: CAWSTSRQAKLFF. In nucleotides, the CDR3 is TGTGCCTGGAGTACCAGTCGACAGGCAAAACTGTTTTTT. Full variable domain (rest looked up from reference TRBV30 and TRBJ1-4): SQTIHQWPATLVQPVGSPLSLECTVEGTSNPNLYWYRQAAGRGLQLLFYSVGIGQISSEVPQNLSASRPQDRQFILSSKKLLLSDSGFYLCAWSTSRQAKLFFGSGTQLSVL.

This chain joins TRBV20-1 and TRBJ2-1; 10 bases are shared with TRBD2. Looked up from germline, CDR1 is DFQATT and CDR2 is SNEGSKA (reference sequence). Trimming cost V 3 bases and J 6 bases; bases outside gene matches: 11. The CDR3 runs to 16 residues. CDR3: CSASPGTSGTGNEQFF. In DNA, the CDR3 is TGCAGTGCTAGCCCGGGAACTAGCGGGACGGGCAATGAGCAGTTCTTC.

This clonotype was observed a handful of times. The V gene is TRBV12-3 or TRBV12-4, the J gene TRBJ1-4; a possible D gene is TRBD1 (5 bases). V shed 6 bases and J shed 5 bases, with 13 bases lying between them. CDR3 length: 14 residues. As DNA, the CDR3 is TGTGCCAGCAGAGCAGGGCCCCTAAATGAAAAACTGTTTTTT. Protein sequence: CASRAGPLNEKLFF.

This clonotype occurred many times. This sequence joins TRBV5-1 and TRBJ1-1; weak D call: TRBD1 (6 bases). From germline, CDR1 is SGHRS and CDR2 YFSETQ. Trimming cost V 4 bases and J 0 bases, with 10 bases left between them. CDR3 size: 14 residues. In DNA, the CDR3 is TGCGCCAGCAGCAAACAGGGCGTGAACACTGAAGCTTTCTTT. Protein product: CASSKQGVNTEAFF.

This clonotype was detected many times. This sequence joins TRBV7-9 and TRBJ1-2; TRBD1 aligns across 7 bases. The germline V gene encodes CDR1 SEHNR and CDR2 FQNEAQ (reference sequence). The CDR3 length is 15 residues. V shed 5 bases and J 3 bases; nucleotides not matched to a gene: 9. The CDR3: CASSAGTVLYYGYTF. In nucleotides, the CDR3 is TGTGCCAGCAGCGCCGGGACAGTATTATACTATGGCTACACCTTC.

CDR3 coding DNA: TGTGCCAGCAGCAGCCCGGGACTAGCGGGGCTTTATACGCAGTATTTT. Translated, it gives CASSSPGLAGLYTQYF. The rearrangement joins TRBV28 to TRBJ2-3; 13 bases agree with TRBD2. The CDR3 is 16 residues long. Germline V gives CDR1 MDHEN, CDR2 SYDVKM. After removal of 6 bases from V and 7 bases from J, the junction contained 10 bases not matched to a gene.

This clonotype occurred many times. CDR3 in amino acids: CASSPSGGTANEKLFF. The CDR3 DNA reads as TGTGCCAGCAGCCCCTCGGGGGGGACGGCTAATGAAAAACTGTTTTTT. The chain uses TRBV28 and TRBJ1-4; D may be TRBD1 (5 bases). The V end was cut by 6 bases, the J end by 3 bases, with 17 bases between. Germline V lookup: CDR1 MDHEN, CDR2 SYDVKM. The CDR3 has 16 amino acids.

There are many counts of this clonotype. The J gene is TRBJ1-1, the V gene TRBV6-1, with D hard to call. The CDR3 runs to 13 residues. With 5 bases removed from V and 1 base from J, the gap between germline ends came to 8 bases. Germline V CDR1 and CDR2: MNHNS, SASEGT. The CDR3, as DNA: TGTGCCAGCAGTCCAATAACGAACACTGAAGCTTTCTTT. This translates into CASSPITNTEAFF.

The gene calls are TRBV9 and TRBJ2-1; TRBD2 aligns across 10 bases. The CDR3 covers 16 residues. The J segment lost 4 bases and the V segment lost 0 bases, leaving 4 bases of the junction unmatched. Germline assignment: CDR1 SGDLS and CDR2 YYNGEE. The CDR3 nucleotides are TGTGCCAGCAGCGTAGGGGGACTAGCGACTTACAATGAGCAGTTCTTC. Translation gives CASSVGGLATYNEQFF.

In this sample, this clonotype turned up a few times. This rearrangement joins TRBV19 to TRBJ2-6; tentatively, D is TRBD2 (5 bases). Germline CDR1 reads LNHDA; CDR2 reads SQIVND (reference sequence). Trimming left V 7 bases short and J 0 bases short, with 13 bases between. CDR3 length equals 16 residues. The CDR3 spells CASTRVSISGANVLTF. The CDR3 DNA reads as TGTGCCAGTACGCGGGTCTCGATCTCTGGGGCCAACGTCCTGACTTTC.

This clonotype was detected ten times or more. The rearrangement uses TRBV18 and TRBJ2-3; 9 positions match TRBD1. The CDR3 is made up of 14 amino acids. The V gene end was trimmed by 4 bases and the J gene end by 4 bases; junction bases not matched to a gene: 3. Germline V CDR1 and CDR2: KGHSH, LQKENI. The CDR3 is CASSLDRGSDTQYF. CDR3 bases: TGTGCCAGCTCACTGGACAGGGGTTCAGATACGCAGTATTTT.

This clonotype was seen at least ten times. The rearrangement links TRBV3-1 to TRBJ2-1; TRBD2 matches 10 bases. The CDR3 is 15 amino acids. Trimming removed 2 bases from V and 4 bases from J; junction bases left unmatched: 2. Germline assignment: CDR1 LGHDT and CDR2 YNNKEL (reference sequence). CDR3 amino acids: CASSQLAGAYNEQFF. DNA for the CDR3: TGTGCCAGCAGCCAACTAGCGGGGGCTTACAATGAGCAGTTCTTC.

This clonotype was found many times. The junction shows a germline mismatch at one end, possibly a read error. The V call is TRBV20-1, the J call TRBJ1-2; tentative D call: TRBD1 (5 bases). Germline CDR1 reads DFQATT; CDR2 reads SNEGSKA (reference sequence). This CDR3 contains 13 residues. CDR3 sequence (DNA): TGTGCGAGACTCGGGGCCTCTAACTATGGCTACACCTTC. Its protein is CARLGASNYGYTF.

V and J are TRBV6-2 or TRBV6-3 and TRBJ2-1, with TRBD1 matching 7 bases. With V trimmed by 2 bases and J by 6 bases, 7 bases remained unmatched. The CDR3 has 15 residues. CDR1 is MNHEY, CDR2 SVGEGT, per germline. The DNA of the CDR3 is TGTGCCAGCAGTTACGCCGGGACAGAGAGCAATGAGCAGTTCTTC. This gives the protein CASSYAGTESNEQFF.

To note about this clonotype: A read error is the likely source, as a far larger clone sits one nucleotide away. The genes are TRBV2 and TRBJ2-3; the match to TRBD1 covers 12 bases. The closer fit of TRBJ2-1 to the DNA end suggests the J call may be wrong. From germline, CDR1 is SNHLY and CDR2 FYNNEI. The CDR3 spans 16 residues. CDR3 sequence (DNA): TGTGCCAGCAGACGGGACAGGGGGCAGTCCTACGATGAGCAGTTCTTC. This sequence encodes CASRRDRGQSYDEQFF.

Details on this clonotype: A much larger clone sits a single nucleotide away, making a read error possible. V and J are TRBV19 and TRBJ2-2, with 8 bases aligning to TRBD1. V lost 2 bases and J lost 5; bases outside the gene matches: 7. CDR1 LNHDA and CDR2 SQIVND come from the germline V gene (reference sequence). The CDR3 runs to 16 residues. The DNA for the CDR3 is TGTGCCAGTAGTATAAGAGGACAGGGAGTAACCGGGGAGCTGTTTTTT. Protein: CASSIRGQGVTGELFF.

The gene calls are TRBV2 and TRBJ1-4; 9 nucleotides align to TRBD1. Germline lookup yields CDR1 SNHLY and CDR2 FYNNEI. Trimming at V came to 3 bases and at J to 5 bases, leaving 7 bases not matched to a gene. This CDR3 has 16 residues. The CDR3 loop is CASSDFGQGRNEKLFF. CDR3 sequence (DNA): TGTGCCAGCAGTGATTTCGGACAGGGGAGGAATGAAAAACTGTTTTTT.

This clonotype was counted at least ten times. DNA for the CDR3: TGTGCCAGCAGCTTAGAATCTCTCAGTCCCACTGAAGCTTTCTTT. Its translation is CASSLESLSPTEAFF. The chain joins TRBV7-2 to TRBJ1-1; the D is unclear. Germline loops: CDR1 SGHTA, CDR2 FQGNSA. V lost 1 base and J 4 bases, leaving 13 bases between the germline ends. The CDR3 is 15 residues long.

The CDR3 DNA reads as TGCAGTGCTAGAGATCGTCAATCTCCGGAAAAACTGTTTTTT. It yields the protein CSARDRQSPEKLFF. The chain uses TRBV20-1 and TRBJ1-4, with no clear D. V dropped 0 bases and J dropped 8 bases, with 13 bases sitting between them. The CDR3 runs 14 residues. Germline CDR1 reads DFQATT; CDR2 reads SNEGSKA (reference sequence).

This clonotype was seen more than once but under ten times. The chain links TRBV6-2 or TRBV6-3 to TRBJ2-1; D may be TRBD2 (6 bases). The CDR3 runs 14 residues. V was cut by 10 bases and J by 6 bases, with 19 bases left in between. The germline CDR1 and CDR2 sequences are MNHEY and SVGEGT. CDR3 loop: CATRRGTSFNEQFF. As DNA, the CDR3 is TGTGCCACCCGGCGGGGCACTAGCTTCAATGAGCAGTTCTTC.

In its sample, this clonotype was seen many times. The chain links TRBV30 to TRBJ1-3; D remains ambiguous. The ends were cut back, 4 bases at V and 2 bases at J, with 6 bases in the middle. The CDR3 length is 12 residues. CDR1 is GTSNPN and CDR2 is SVGIG in the germline V gene (reference sequence). The CDR3, as DNA: TGTGCCTGGATTCCGGCTGGAAACACCATATATTTT. This sequence encodes CAWIPAGNTIYF.

This chain joins TRBV11-2 and TRBJ1-1, with 9 nucleotides matching TRBD1. The germline V gene encodes CDR1 SGHAT and CDR2 FQNNGV. V shed 1 base and J 1 base; nucleotides not matched to a gene: 4. There are 16 residues in the CDR3. The CDR3 DNA follows: TGTGCCAGCAGCTTAGTACAGGGGGCGGCGAACACTGAAGCTTTCTTT. It translates to CASSLVQGAANTEAFF. The entire variable domain, with the rest obtained from reference TRBV11-2 and TRBJ1-1, is as follows: EAGVAQSPRYKIIEKRQSVAFWCNPISGHATLYWYQQILGQGPKLLIQFQNNGVVDDSQLPKDRFSAERLKGVDSTLKIQPAKLEDSAVYLCASSLVQGAANTEAFFGQGTRLTVV.

At least ten counts were recorded for this clonotype. The genes are TRBV20-1 and TRBJ2-7; TRBD2 aligns across 10 bases. V lost 4 bases to trimming and J lost 6 bases; unmatched junction nucleotides: 12. CDR3 length equals 15 residues. Looked up from germline, CDR1 is DFQATT and CDR2 is SNEGSKA (reference sequence). CDR3 residues: CSAKPTAGGRGEQYF. The CDR3 nucleotides read TGCAGTGCTAAACCTACAGCGGGAGGGAGAGGCGAGCAGTACTTC.